Given below is one T cell receptor (beta chain) in context. Its antigen is undetermined. These data belong to a study of OX40 agonist ivuxolimab in advanced cancers. Study at large: Dose-escalation patients had hepatocellular carcinoma, melanoma, renal cell or head and neck cancer. Under the entry rules, prior anti-PD-1, anti-PD-L1 or anti-CTLA-4 therapy was allowed, and approximately 40% had some.

Libraries were prepared by immunoSEQ multiplex PCR; TCRdb keeps only in-frame clonotypes and omits some of them. The data show about 120,000 clones, approximately 92% seen once. Study-wide results and caveats: At 0.1 to 3.0 mg/kg and by week 6, CD4+ and CD8+ T cells in the blood had expanded clonally.

V lost 2 bases and J 7 bases, leaving 11 bases between the germline ends. CDR1 is MDHEN and CDR2 is SYDVKM in the germline V gene. CDR3 length equals 13 residues. This specimen was CD4+ or CD8+ T cells sorted from blood, taken in a trial of the OX40 agonist ivuxolimab. The sequence derives from an adult with an advanced solid tumor such as melanoma, head and neck, liver or kidney cancer. The rearrangement links TRBV28 to TRBJ1-2, with D uncertain. CDR3: CASSLRWDTGYTF. The CDR3 bases are TGTGCCAGCAGTTTACGCTGGGATACTGGCTACACCTTC.